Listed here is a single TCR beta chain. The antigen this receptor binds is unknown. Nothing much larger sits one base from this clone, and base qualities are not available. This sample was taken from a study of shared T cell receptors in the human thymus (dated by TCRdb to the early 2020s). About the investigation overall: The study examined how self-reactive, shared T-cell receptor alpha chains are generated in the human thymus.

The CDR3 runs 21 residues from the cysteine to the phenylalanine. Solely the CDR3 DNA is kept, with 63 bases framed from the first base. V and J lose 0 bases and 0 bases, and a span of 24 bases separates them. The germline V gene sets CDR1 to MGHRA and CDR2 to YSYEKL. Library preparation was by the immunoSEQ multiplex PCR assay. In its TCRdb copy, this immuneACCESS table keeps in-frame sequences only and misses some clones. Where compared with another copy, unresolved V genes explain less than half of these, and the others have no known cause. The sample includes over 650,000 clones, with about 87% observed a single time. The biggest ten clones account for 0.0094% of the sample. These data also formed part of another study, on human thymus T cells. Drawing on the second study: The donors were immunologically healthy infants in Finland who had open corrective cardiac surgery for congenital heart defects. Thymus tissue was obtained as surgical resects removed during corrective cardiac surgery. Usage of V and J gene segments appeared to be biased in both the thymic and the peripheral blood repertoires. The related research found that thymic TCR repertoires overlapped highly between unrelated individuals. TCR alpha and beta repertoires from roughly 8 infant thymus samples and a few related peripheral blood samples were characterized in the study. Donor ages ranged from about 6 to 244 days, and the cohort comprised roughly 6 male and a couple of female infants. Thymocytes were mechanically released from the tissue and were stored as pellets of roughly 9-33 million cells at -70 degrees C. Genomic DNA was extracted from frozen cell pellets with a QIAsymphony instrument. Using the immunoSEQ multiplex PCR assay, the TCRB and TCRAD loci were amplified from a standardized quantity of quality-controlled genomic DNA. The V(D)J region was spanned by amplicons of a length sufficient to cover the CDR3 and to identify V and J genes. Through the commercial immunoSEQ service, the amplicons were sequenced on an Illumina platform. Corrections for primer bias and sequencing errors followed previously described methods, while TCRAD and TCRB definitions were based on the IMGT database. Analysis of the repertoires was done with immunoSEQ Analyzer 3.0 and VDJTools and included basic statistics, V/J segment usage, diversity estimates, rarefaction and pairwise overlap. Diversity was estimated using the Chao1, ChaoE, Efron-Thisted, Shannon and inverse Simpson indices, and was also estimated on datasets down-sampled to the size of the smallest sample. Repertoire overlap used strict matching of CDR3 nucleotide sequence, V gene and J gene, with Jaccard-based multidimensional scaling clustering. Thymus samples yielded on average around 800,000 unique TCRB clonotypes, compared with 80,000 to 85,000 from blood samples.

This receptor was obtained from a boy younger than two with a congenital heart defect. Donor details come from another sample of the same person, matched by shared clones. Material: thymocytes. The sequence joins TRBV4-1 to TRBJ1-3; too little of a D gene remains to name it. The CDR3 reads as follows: CASSQDIRPERFGSSGNTIYF. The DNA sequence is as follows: TGCGCCAGCAGCCAAGATATTCGACCGGAGAGATTTGGAAGCTCTGGAAACACCATATATTTT.